The 27 T cell receptor beta chains given below trace back to one sample, sequenced in a study of identical twins. TCRdb reanalysed the 5' RACE reads using MiXCR and keeps one entry per CDR3 protein. The data contain hundreds of thousands of distinct CDR3 sequences, approximately 13% of them singletons. These data were likewise used in another study, on yellow fever vaccine responses in identical twins.

Sequenced: PBMCs. These receptors all stem from a young woman in good health.

V is TRBV4-1 and J is TRBJ2-5; D is perhaps TRBD1 (5 bases). This CDR3 spans 17 amino acids. Trimming shortened V by 1 base and J by 2 bases, and 17 bases separated the two germline ends. Germline lookup yields CDR1 MGHRA and CDR2 YSYEKL. The CDR3 reads CASSQANQGPGQETQYF. Written as DNA, the CDR3 is TGCGCCAGCAGCCAAGCCAACCAGGGTCCAGGGCAAGAGACCCAGTACTTC.

This sequence joins TRBV10-3 and TRBJ2-1; 9 bases map to TRBD2. The germline gives CDR1 ENHRY, CDR2 SYGVKD. The CDR3 loop spans 18 amino acids. Trimming cost V 0 bases and J 4 bases; bases outside gene matches: 10. CDR3 sequence (DNA): TGTGCCATCAGTGAGTCGTCAGTCGCAGCGGGGGGTTACAATGAGCAGTTCTTC. Translating gives CAISESSVAAGGYNEQFF.

This clonotype showed up many times. The chain links TRBV10-3 to TRBJ1-2, with D possibly being TRBD1 (5 bases). Germline assignment: CDR1 ENHRY and CDR2 SYGVKD. This CDR3 region has 12 residues. V gave up 4 bases and J gave up 4 bases, with 7 bases separating them. This chain's CDR3 is CAISGQTYGYTF. The CDR3 region has the DNA TGTGCCATCAGTGGACAGACCTATGGCTACACCTTC.

This chain joins TRBV18 and TRBJ2-1; 10 nucleotides agree with TRBD2. The V and J ends lost 0 bases and 6 bases, in that order; junction bases with no gene match: 5. The length of the CDR3 is 16 residues. Germline CDR1 and CDR2: KGHSH and LQKENI. CDR3 DNA sequence: TGTGCCAGCTCACCACCGGTCTTAGCGGGAGGCAATGAGCAGTTCTTC. It is translated as CASSPPVLAGGNEQFF.

CDR3 residues: CASSFIGRSDEQFF. CDR3 DNA: TGTGCCAGCAGTTTTATCGGGAGATCGGATGAGCAGTTCTTC. This chain joins TRBV12-3 or TRBV12-4 and TRBJ2-1, with TRBD2 as a possible D gene (6 bases). With 3 bases removed from V and 8 bases from J, the gap between germline ends came to 14 bases. The length of the CDR3 is 14 residues.

The rearrangement uses TRBV29-1 and TRBJ2-5, with TRBD1 as a possible D gene (5 bases). The germline V gene has CDR1 SQVTM and CDR2 ANQGSEA. The CDR3 runs 13 residues. Trimming left V 2 bases short and J 1 base short, with 8 bases between. CDR3 in amino acids: CSVELQAQETQYF. The CDR3 bases are TGCAGCGTTGAATTACAGGCCCAAGAGACCCAGTACTTC.

The genes are TRBV12-3 or TRBV12-4 and TRBJ2-7, with TRBD1 matching 8 bases. With V trimmed by 5 bases and J by 4 bases, 4 bases remained unmatched. The CDR3 runs 13 residues. CDR3 protein: CASSMGQVYEQYF. The CDR3 coding sequence is TGTGCCAGCAGTATGGGACAGGTTTACGAGCAGTACTTC.

This clonotype was detected ten times or more. The V call is TRBV18, the J call TRBJ2-7; D may be TRBD1 or TRBD2 (5 bases each). The CDR3 loop spans 13 amino acids. Deletions cut 11 bases from V and 2 bases from J, with 16 bases between. In germline, CDR1 is KGHSH, CDR2 LQKENI. The CDR3 region has the DNA TGTGCCGGAAGGACGGGACCCACCTACGAGCAGTACGTC. This encodes CAGRTGPTYEQYV.

The V gene is TRBV7-9, the J gene TRBJ2-7, with TRBD1 matching 11 bases. This CDR3 contains 15 residues. V lost 3 bases and J lost 3; bases outside the gene matches: 4. Per the germline V gene, CDR1 is SEHNR and CDR2 is FQNEAQ (reference sequence). The CDR3 is CASSFGTGGRYEQYV. For the CDR3, the DNA is TGTGCCAGCAGCTTCGGGACAGGGGGTCGCTACGAGCAGTACGTC.

The chain combines TRBV24-1 with TRBJ2-1; TRBD2 matches at 12 bases. CDR3 size: 18 residues. J gave up 6 bases and V 1 base, and 9 bases lay outside the gene matches. From germline, CDR1 is KGHDR and CDR2 SFDVKD. Here the CDR3 reads CATSDFRTSGKGSNEQFF. CDR3 nucleotide sequence: TGTGCCACCAGTGATTTTAGGACTAGCGGGAAAGGGAGCAATGAGCAGTTCTTC.

This clonotype appeared a few times. J is TRBJ2-1 and V is TRBV7-9; TRBD1 matches at 8 bases. CDR3 length: 13 residues. The V segment lost 1 base and the J segment 16 bases; nucleotides outside the gene matches: 9. Germline loops: CDR1 SEHNR, CDR2 FQNEAQ (reference sequence). The CDR3 bases are TGTGCCAGCAGCTTAGGGGGACAGGCGATTCTTTTCTTC. Protein product: CASSLGGQAILFF.

In this sample, this clonotype turned up many times. The CDR3 loop reads CASSLLIGFEAFF. The CDR3 DNA sequence: TGTGCCAGCAGTTTACTCATTGGGTTTGAAGCTTTCTTT. V and J are TRBV12-3 or TRBV12-4 and TRBJ1-1, with D hard to call. CDR3 size: 13 residues. V lost 2 bases, J lost 7 bases, and 11 bases lay in between.

This clonotype was detected a few times. V is TRBV10-3 and J is TRBJ2-7; D possibly uses TRBD1 or TRBD2 (5 bases each). Germline V CDR1 and CDR2: ENHRY, SYGVKD. The CDR3 is 13 amino acids. V was shortened by 4 bases and J by 4 bases, with 11 bases between the two germline ends. The chain's CDR3 is CAISVQGGYEQYF. In nucleotides, the CDR3 is TGTGCCATCAGTGTCCAGGGCGGGTACGAGCAGTACTTC.

This clonotype was counted only a few times. The J gene is TRBJ2-1, the V gene TRBV5-5, with D possibly called TRBD1 or TRBD2 (5 bases each). V lost 3 bases and J 4 bases, leaving 14 bases between the germline ends. The CDR3 consists of 15 residues. Germline V gene sequence: CDR1 SGHKS, CDR2 YYEKEE (reference sequence). The CDR3 DNA reads TGTGCCAGCAGCTCGGCGGGCAGGGAGTACAATGAGCAGTTCTTC. Translating it yields CASSSAGREYNEQFF.

The chain recombines TRBV5-1 with TRBJ2-5, with D possibly TRBD1 on 5 matching bases. Trimming removed 4 bases at V and 2 bases at J, with 18 bases between. This CDR3 comprises 16 residues. Germline assignment: CDR1 SGHRS and CDR2 YFSETQ. This chain's CDR3 is CASSPDDSTLQETQYF. The CDR3 DNA sequence: TGCGCCAGCAGCCCCGATGACAGTACGTTACAAGAGACCCAGTACTTC.

In this sample, this clonotype turned up many times. V gene TRBV12-3 or TRBV12-4 combines with J gene TRBJ1-1; D is perhaps TRBD1 (6 bases). The V end was cut by 7 bases, the J end by 3 bases, with 12 bases between. CDR3 length: 13 residues. The CDR3 spells CASTPRGDTEAFF. The DNA for the CDR3 is TGTGCCAGCACCCCGAGGGGGGACACTGAAGCTTTCTTT.

Only a few counts were recorded for this clonotype. The chain employs TRBV6-1 and TRBJ2-7; TRBD1 might be the D (5 bases). V lost 0 bases and J lost 7, with 13 bases in between. The CDR3 consists of 14 residues. Germline V gene data show CDR1 as MNHNS and CDR2 as SASEGT. CDR3 protein: CASSEAPGAEEQYV. CDR3 coding DNA: TGTGCCAGCAGTGAAGCGCCTGGGGCCGAAGAGCAGTACGTC.

This clonotype was counted ten times or more. The J gene is TRBJ2-5, the V gene TRBV12-3 or TRBV12-4; D remains ambiguous. The CDR3 loop spans 12 amino acids. Trimming left V 5 bases short and J 9 bases short, with 13 bases between. CDR3 in DNA: TGTGCCAGCAGTCAAGCCCGGGTCGCCCAGTACTTC. Translation gives CASSQARVAQYF.

This clonotype has only one observation. J is TRBJ2-7 and V is TRBV20-1, with a possible D match to TRBD2 (6 bases). Trimming removed 5 bases from V and 6 bases from J, with 20 bases in between. The germline gives CDR1 DFQATT, CDR2 SNEGSKA (reference sequence). CDR3 length: 14 amino acids. Here the CDR3 reads CSAGISGAAAEQYF. In DNA form, the CDR3 reads TGCAGTGCTGGGATTAGCGGAGCGGCCGCCGAGCAGTACTTC.

J is TRBJ1-2 and V is TRBV10-3; D not certain. Germline V gives CDR1 ENHRY, CDR2 SYGVKD. V lost 7 bases and J lost 5, with 17 bases in between. The CDR3 spans 14 residues. The CDR3 region has the DNA TGTGCCATCAACAGTCGGCCTGGGGAGTATGGCTACACCTTC. This encodes CAINSRPGEYGYTF.

The V and J genes are TRBV3-1 and TRBJ2-1, with 9 positions matching TRBD2. J gave up 7 bases and V 7 bases, and 14 bases lay outside the gene matches. The CDR3 covers 16 residues. The germline CDR1 and CDR2 sequences are LGHDT and YNNKEL (reference sequence). CDR3 sequence (DNA): TGTGCCAGCACCCAGGCGGGGGGGCGGGTCCTGAATGAGCAGTTCTTC. This codes for CASTQAGGRVLNEQFF.

This clonotype has more than one count but fewer than ten. The V call is TRBV27, the J call TRBJ1-2; D may be TRBD1 (5 bases). The CDR3 totals 14 residues. Looked up from germline, CDR1 is MNHEY and CDR2 is SMNVEV (reference sequence). V was shortened by 0 bases and J by 8 bases, with 13 bases between the two germline ends. In DNA, the CDR3 is TGTGCCAGCAGTTTATCAGTGGGGGTGGGCGGCTACACCTTC. It encodes CASSLSVGVGGYTF.

This clonotype appeared a few times. The chain couples TRBV27 to TRBJ1-1; D not certain. The CDR3 is made up of 13 amino acids. Trimming pared 4 bases from V and 6 bases from J, leaving 12 bases between. Germline assignment: CDR1 MNHEY and CDR2 SMNVEV (reference sequence). CDR3 region: CASSYSVGAEAFF. In nucleotides, the CDR3 is TGTGCCAGCAGTTATTCGGTCGGGGCTGAAGCTTTCTTT.

The genes are TRBV12-3 or TRBV12-4 and TRBJ1-6; maybe TRBD1 (6 bases). Trimming stripped 4 bases from V and 7 bases from J, with 29 bases between. This CDR3 spans 20 amino acids. This CDR3 is CASSSGPLRGFTFLNSPLHF. The CDR3 DNA reads TGTGCCAGCAGTTCCGGGCCGCTCAGGGGTTTTACCTTCTTGAATTCACCCCTCCACTTT.

This clonotype was seen a few times. The chain employs TRBV19 and TRBJ2-2; D is unclear. Germline V gene data show CDR1 as LNHDA and CDR2 as SQIVND (reference sequence). The CDR3 covers 13 residues. Trimming pared 3 bases from V and 1 base from J, leaving 3 bases between. In DNA, the CDR3 is TGTGCCAGTAGTATGGTGAACACCGGGGAGCTGTTTTTT. The encoded protein is CASSMVNTGELFF.

This clonotype appeared a few times. This rearrangement joins TRBV5-1 to TRBJ2-3, with a weak D call TRBD1 (5 bases). CDR3 length equals 16 residues. Germline loops: CDR1 SGHRS, CDR2 YFSETQ. Trimming removed 5 bases at V and 0 bases at J, with 16 bases between. The CDR3 DNA reads as TGCGCCAGCAGGAAACCGCAGGGCCTTAGCACAGATACGCAGTATTTT. Amino acids: CASRKPQGLSTDTQYF.

This clonotype was recorded a few times. This rearrangement joins TRBV15 to TRBJ2-1; no firm D call. Trimming removed 0 bases at V and 0 bases at J, with 12 bases between. This CDR3 contains 17 residues. Germline loops: CDR1 LNHNV, CDR2 YYDKDF (reference sequence). The CDR3 sequence: CATSRDIGLSSYNEQFF. In DNA form, the CDR3 reads TGTGCCACCAGCAGAGATATAGGGCTGAGCTCCTACAATGAGCAGTTCTTC.